This T cell receptor beta chain was found in a study of blood T cell repertoires in COVID-19. Across the whole study: The United States, Italy and Spain provided the acute and convalescent COVID-19 samples. Sources were T cells, B-cell-depleted T cells, or PBMCs; the material itself was cDNA or gDNA.

Per the original methods: Estimated nucleated cell counts came from reference gene primer amplification. Some clones are missing from TCRdb's copy, which holds only in-frame ones; the method was immunoSEQ multiplex PCR. V, J and clone size derive from that table, while D and trimming were established from the DNA sequence. Of about 200,000 clones listed, 80% are singletons. Participant age was roughly 18 to 95 years, and participants resided in approximately 24 US areas. The germline V and J ends were trimmed by 0 bases and 0 bases, with 10 bases remaining between them. The CDR3 totals 16 residues. Germline assignment: CDR1 SGHVS and CDR2 FNYEAQ.

This TCR was recovered from a middle-aged woman with acute COVID-19. Sequencing was carried out using PBMCs or T cells enriched from blood (not recorded which). The chain couples TRBV7-6 to TRBJ2-3; D ambiguous. CDR3: CASSLAMGTSTDTQYF. The CDR3 DNA reads TGTGCCAGCAGCTTAGCGATGGGCACTAGCACAGATACGCAGTATTTT.